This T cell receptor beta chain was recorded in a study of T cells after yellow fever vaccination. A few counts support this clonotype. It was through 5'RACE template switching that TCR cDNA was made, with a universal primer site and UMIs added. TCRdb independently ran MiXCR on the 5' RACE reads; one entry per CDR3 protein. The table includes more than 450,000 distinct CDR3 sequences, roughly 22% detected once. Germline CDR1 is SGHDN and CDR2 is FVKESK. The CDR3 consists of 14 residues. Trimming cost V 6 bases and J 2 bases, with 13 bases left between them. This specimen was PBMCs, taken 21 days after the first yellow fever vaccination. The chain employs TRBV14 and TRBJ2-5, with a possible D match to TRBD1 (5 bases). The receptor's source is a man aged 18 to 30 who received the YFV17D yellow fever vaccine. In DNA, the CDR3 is TGTGCCAGCAGTCAGTTCAGGGCTCAAGAGACCCAGTACTTC. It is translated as CASSQFRAQETQYF. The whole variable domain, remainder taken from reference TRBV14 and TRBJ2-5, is EAGVTQFPSHSVIEKGQTVTLRCDPISGHDNLYWYRRVMGKEIKFLLHFVKESKQDESGMPNNRFLAERTGGTYSTLKVQPAELEDSGVYFCASSQFRAQETQYFGPGTRLLVL.